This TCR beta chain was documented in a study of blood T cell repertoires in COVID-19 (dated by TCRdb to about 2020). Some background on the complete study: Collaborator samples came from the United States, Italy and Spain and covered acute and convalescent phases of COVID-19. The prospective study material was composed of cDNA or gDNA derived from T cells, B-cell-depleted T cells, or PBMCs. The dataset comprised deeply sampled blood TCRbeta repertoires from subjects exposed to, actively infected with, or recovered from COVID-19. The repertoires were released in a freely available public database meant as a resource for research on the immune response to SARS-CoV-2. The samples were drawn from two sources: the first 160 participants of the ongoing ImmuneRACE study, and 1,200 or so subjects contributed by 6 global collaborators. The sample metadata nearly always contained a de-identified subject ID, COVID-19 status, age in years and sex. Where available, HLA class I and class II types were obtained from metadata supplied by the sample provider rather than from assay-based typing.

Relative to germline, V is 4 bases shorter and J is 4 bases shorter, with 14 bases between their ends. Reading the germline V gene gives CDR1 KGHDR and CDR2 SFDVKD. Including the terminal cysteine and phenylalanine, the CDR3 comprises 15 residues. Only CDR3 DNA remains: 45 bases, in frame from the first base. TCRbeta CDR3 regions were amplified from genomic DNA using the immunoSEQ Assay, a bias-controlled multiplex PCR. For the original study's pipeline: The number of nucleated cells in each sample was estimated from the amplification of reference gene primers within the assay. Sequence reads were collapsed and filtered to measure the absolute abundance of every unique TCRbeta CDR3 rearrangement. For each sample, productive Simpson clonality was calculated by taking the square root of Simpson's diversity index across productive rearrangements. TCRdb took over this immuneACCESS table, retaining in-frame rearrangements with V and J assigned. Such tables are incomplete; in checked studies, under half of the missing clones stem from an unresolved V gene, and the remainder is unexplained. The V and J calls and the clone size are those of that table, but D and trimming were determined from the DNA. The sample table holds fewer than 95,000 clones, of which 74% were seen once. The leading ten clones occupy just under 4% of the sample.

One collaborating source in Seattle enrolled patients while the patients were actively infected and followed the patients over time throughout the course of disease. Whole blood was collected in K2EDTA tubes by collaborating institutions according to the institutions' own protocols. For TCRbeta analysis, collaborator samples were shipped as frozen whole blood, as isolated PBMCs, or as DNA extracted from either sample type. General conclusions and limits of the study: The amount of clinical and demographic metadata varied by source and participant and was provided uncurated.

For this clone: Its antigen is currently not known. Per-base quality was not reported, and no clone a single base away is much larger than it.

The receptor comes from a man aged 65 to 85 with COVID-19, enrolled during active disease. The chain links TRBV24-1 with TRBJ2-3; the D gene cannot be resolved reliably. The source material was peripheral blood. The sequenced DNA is TGTGCCACCAGTGACCCGAGTCCGCCTGCAGATACGCAGTATTTT. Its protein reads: CATSDPSPPADTQYF.